This entry describes one TCR beta chain. These data come from a study of CD8+ T cells in alopecia areata. Overall study: Treatment ran 6 to 18 months, with 6 months of follow-up afterward.

Treatment indicated: oral pan-JAK inhibitor, 5-10 mg twice daily. The length of the CDR3 is 15 residues. V shed 5 bases, J shed 3 bases, and the junction held 7 bases outside the gene matches. Germline V gene data show CDR1 as SNHLY and CDR2 as FYNNEI. Extraction and reverse transcription of RNA yielded cDNA as the sequencing template. The repertoire was sequenced with immunoSEQ multiplex PCR; TCRdb's copy has only in-frame clones and lacks some. The data show around 300,000 clones, with about three fifths seen just once and about 0.89% held by the top ten. This sequence joins TRBV2 and TRBJ2-3, with TRBD1 identical over 8 bases. This TCR was recovered from a human donor with alopecia areata. The sample consisted of CD4+ T cells sorted from blood, taken between weeks 51 and 54, from a patient treated with tofacitinib. DNA for the CDR3: TGTGCCAGCAGTCCCGGGACAGGCGATACAGATACGCAGTATTTT. As protein: CASSPGTGDTDTQYF.